This T cell receptor (beta chain) is drawn from a study of radiotherapy plus CTLA-4 blockade in lung cancer. The wider study: There were objective responses in roughly 17% of patients, and about 31% had disease control. Study conclusions and caveats: Radiotherapy plus ipilimumab was followed by expansion in blood of tumor-derived TCR clones.

This CDR3 spans 17 amino acids. The V segment lost 4 bases and the J segment 4 bases; nucleotides outside the gene matches: 14. In germline, CDR1 is LGHNA, CDR2 YNFKEQ. A remark on this clone: Its antigen remains unidentified.

Alongside CTLA-4 blockade with ipilimumab, patients with chemo-refractory metastatic non-small-cell lung cancer received focal radiation. This table comes from immunoSEQ multiplex PCR, and its TCRdb copy is limited to in-frame clones, with some not included. The sample includes tens of thousands of clones, 70% to 75% of them seen just once. This specimen was peripheral blood, taken from a patient treated with radiotherapy plus ipilimumab. This TCR was sampled from a human donor with non-small cell lung cancer who had a complete response to radiotherapy plus ipilimumab. The V gene is TRBV4-2, the J gene TRBJ2-5, with 8 bases aligning to TRBD2. CDR3 in amino acids: CASSPLAGKGGAETQYF. The CDR3 DNA reads as TGTGCCAGCAGCCCCTTAGCGGGAAAGGGAGGGGCAGAGACCCAGTACTTC.